This TCR beta chain is drawn from a study of PD-L1 blockade in urothelial cancer. Turning to the study itself: Patients had been given 0 to 3 earlier chemotherapy regimens. Analysis of blood occurred 3 weeks (second dose) and 6 weeks after treatment start.

Sample time point: peripheral blood 6 weeks after treatment start. Sampling of each patient yielded between 1 and 8 specimens, collected pretreatment and on-treatment. Data came from immunoSEQ multiplex PCR; TCRdb stores just in-frame clones and leaves some out. The sample has about 23,000 clones, roughly 89% seen once. This sequence was found in a woman aged 60-70 years with urothelial cancer. The sample in question was PBMCs, obtained around atezolizumab (anti-PD-L1) treatment.

The CDR3 protein is CASSQGTGRTEAFF. CDR3 DNA: TGTGCCAGCAGCCAAGGGACAGGGCGGACTGAAGCTTTCTTT. The chain uses TRBV14 and TRBJ1-1; 8 positions agree with TRBD1. Trimming at V came to 1 base and at J to 5 bases, leaving 3 bases not matched to a gene. The CDR3 consists of 14 residues. CDR1 is SGHDN and CDR2 is FVKESK in the germline V gene.